A selection of T cell receptor beta chains follows, all from one sample in a study of patients and donors after allogeneic stem cell transplantation. Each CDR3 protein is one row after TCRdb ran MiXCR on the RT-PCR reads. There are around 170,000 distinct CDR3 sequences in the sample; about 24% occur only once, and more than 25% lies in the top ten. Input material: blood, either unsorted or a sorted T cell fraction (not recorded which). Receptors were obtained from a human donor who was either an allogeneic HSCT recipient or a stem cell or donor lymphocyte infusion donor (not recorded which). It is not recorded whose cells these are; they may come from a transplant donor. Both conserved end residues are part of each CDR3. The D gene is left open where the match is weak. Rows give clone size only sometimes, using once, few, many, or a class for an expanded clone.

v_gene	abundance	d_gene	j_gene	CDR3nt	CDR3aa
TRBV12-3/TRBV12-4	few	-	TRBJ2-3	TGTGCCAGCAGTTTAGAAGCGAGGGAAGATACGCAGTATTTT	CASSLEAREDTQYF
TRBV12-3/TRBV12-4	few	TRBD1	TRBJ1-4	TGTGCCAGCAGTTGGACAGGGGAAGAAAAACTGTTTTTT	CASSWTGEEKLFF
TRBV18	-	-	TRBJ1-1	TGTGCCAGCTCACAATACCGGGAAGACACTGAAGCTTTCTTT	CASSQYREDTEAFF
TRBV18	-	TRBD1	TRBJ1-5	TGTGCCAGCTCAGAGGGACAGGGGCTAAGAAATCAGCCCCAGCATTTT	CASSEGQGLRNQPQHF
TRBV12-3/TRBV12-4	-	-	TRBJ2-2	TGTGCCAGCTTCAACGGGGCAACGGAAACCGGGGAGCTGTTTTTT	CASFNGATETGELFF
TRBV6-5	-	-	TRBJ1-1	TGTGCCAGCAGTTACTCGAGTTGGCTGGGCTTAGCTTTCTTT	CASSYSSWLGLAFF
TRBV25-1	many	-	TRBJ1-6	TGTGCCAGCAGTGAAAGTTCCGGGATCTATAATTCACCCCTCCACTTT	CASSESSGIYNSPLHF
TRBV29-1	many	-	TRBJ2-4	TGCAGCGTAACTATAGCCAAAAACATTCAGTACTTC	CSVTIAKNIQYF
TRBV7-9	-	TRBD2	TRBJ2-1	TGTGCCACGCTACGAAGCCGGGGGGGCAATGAGCAGTTCTTC	CATLRSRGGNEQFF
TRBV20-1	few	-	TRBJ1-4	TGCAGTGCTAGCAGGCCCGGTAATGAAAAACTGTTTTTT	CSASRPGNEKLFF
TRBV6-5	few	-	TRBJ1-4	TGTGCCAGCAGTTACTCGGCAGGGCGAAATGAAAAACTGTTTTTT	CASSYSAGRNEKLFF
TRBV6-4	-	-	TRBJ2-3	TGTGCCAGCAGTGGGGTCGGGGGAAGGCCAGATACGCAGTATTTT	CASSGVGGRPDTQYF
TRBV5-1	few	-	TRBJ1-1	TGCGCCAGCAGCTTCCGCAGTGTCCCGAACACTGAAGCTTTCTTT	CASSFRSVPNTEAFF
TRBV6-5	many	-	TRBJ1-1	TGTGCCAGCAGTTTGGCCAGGAGGGTAGGGAACACTGAAGCTTTCTTT	CASSLARRVGNTEAFF
TRBV10-3	few	TRBD2	TRBJ2-7	TGTGCCATCAGTGAACCCGGGACTAGCGGGGGCCTCTCCTACGAGCAGTACTTC	CAISEPGTSGGLSYEQYF
TRBV11-2	-	-	TRBJ2-2	TGTGCCAGCAGCTTGGGGGTAAACACCGGGGAGCTGTTTTTT	CASSLGVNTGELFF